This T cell receptor (beta chain) was recorded in a study of tumor-infiltrating lymphocytes in primary liver carcinoma. About the research overall: Samples had roughly 3.65 to 8 million productive TCRbeta reads, comparable between tissue types. Study findings and constraints: Roughly 7.5-24% of top clones, and no more, occurred in all five tumor regions.

The study co-extracted DNA and RNA from 20-30 mg of unsorted bulk tissue. The researchers produced TCR beta cDNA from around 0.5 ug total RNA with a constant-region primer. Amplification in three nested multiplex PCR rounds with slightly modified ARM-PCR gave rise to TCR beta libraries. Each of the first two PCR rounds ran approximately 10 cycles with TRBV1-TRBV30 forward and C-beta reverse primers. TCRdb processed the multiplex PCR reads anew with MiXCR; each CDR3 protein has one entry. The sample contains 100,000 to 150,000 distinct CDR3 sequences, 60% to 70% of which appear only once. V lost 2 bases and J lost 4, with 14 bases in between. CDR1 DFQATT and CDR2 SNEGSKA come from the germline V gene (reference sequence). The length of the CDR3 is 14 residues. Notes on this clonotype: Its antigen is undetermined.

Material: liver tumor tissue from sampling region 1. Sample subset: tumor region T1, superior pole. The rearrangement links TRBV20-1 to TRBJ1-1; D is possibly TRBD1 (6 bases). The sequence derives from a woman aged 60-75 years with primary liver carcinoma and hepatitis B virus infection. The CDR3 DNA follows: TGCAGTGCTAGACAGGGGCTGAGGGGCACTGAAGCTTTCTTT. This translates into CSARQGLRGTEAFF.